This T cell receptor beta chain appears in the sequencing data of a study of cytomegalovirus exposure and HLA in healthy donors. Overall study context: Some 85 million unique TCRs, all from HLA-typed donors, were included in an early release of the data. Regarding the study as a whole: The productive fraction for most TCR beta V segments was about 87% or about 30% in an earlier analysis.

J was trimmed by 6 bases and V by 4 bases; bases with no gene match: 6. The CDR3 length is 14 residues. The germline gives CDR1 ENHRY, CDR2 SYGVKD. A remark on this clone: Its antigen is as yet unknown.

The PCR had 60 Vbeta and 13 Jbeta primers. As handled by the study authors: Approximately 9.9 million of some 80 million unique TCR beta chains were shared, per a later count. Using immunoSEQ multiplex PCR, the repertoire was profiled, and TCRdb retains in-frame clones only, with some absent. V, J and clone size derive from that table, while D and trimming were established from the DNA sequence. This table holds approximately 190,000 clones, around 85% found once. Sequencing was carried out using PBMCs. The sequence was obtained from a man aged 35 to 55 in good health and CMV-seropositive. The chain joins TRBV10-3 to TRBJ1-3, with 7 positions matching TRBD1. CDR3 in DNA: TGTGCCATCAGTGGACAGGGCGGTGAAAACACCATATATTTT. Translation gives CAISGQGGENTIYF.